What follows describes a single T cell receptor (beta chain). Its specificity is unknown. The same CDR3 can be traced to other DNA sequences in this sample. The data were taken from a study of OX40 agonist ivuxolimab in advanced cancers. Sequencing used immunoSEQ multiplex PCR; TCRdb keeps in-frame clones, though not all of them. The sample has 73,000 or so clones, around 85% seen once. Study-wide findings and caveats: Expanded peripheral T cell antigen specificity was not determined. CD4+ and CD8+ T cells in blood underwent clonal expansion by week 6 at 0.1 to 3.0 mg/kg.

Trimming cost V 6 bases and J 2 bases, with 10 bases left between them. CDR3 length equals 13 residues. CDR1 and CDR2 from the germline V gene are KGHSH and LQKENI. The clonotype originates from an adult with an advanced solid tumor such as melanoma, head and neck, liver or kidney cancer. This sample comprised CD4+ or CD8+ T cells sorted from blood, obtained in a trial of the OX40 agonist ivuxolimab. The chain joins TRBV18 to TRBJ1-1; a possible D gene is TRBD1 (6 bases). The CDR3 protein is CASSEGGNTEAFF. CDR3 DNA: TGTGCCAGCTCCGAAGGGGGTAACACTGAAGCTTTCTTT. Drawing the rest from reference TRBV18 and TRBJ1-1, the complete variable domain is NAGVMQNPRHLVRRRGQEARLRCSPMKGHSHVYWYRQLPEEGLKFMVYLQKENIIDESGMPKERFSAEFPKEGPSILRIQQVVRGDSAAYFCASSEGGNTEAFFGQGTRLTVV.